This paragraph covers one TCR beta chain sequence. Trimming cost V 2 bases and J 3 bases, with 11 bases left between them. Per germline, CDR1 SNHLY and CDR2 FYNNEI. The CDR3 runs 15 residues. This entry belongs to a study of T cell changes during pregnancy in multiple sclerosis. Sequenced by immunoSEQ multiplex PCR; TCRdb stores in-frame clones only, minus some. The sample includes about 43,000 clones, roughly 91% of them seen just once. This clonotype originated in a female donor with multiple sclerosis, enrolled in a pregnancy study. J is TRBJ2-1 and V is TRBV2; D remains ambiguous. Sequenced: PBMCs (not recorded whether the cells were cultured). DNA of the CDR3: TGTGCCAGCAGTGAATCTGGATATGGCTACAATGAGCAGTTCTTC. Protein: CASSESGYGYNEQFF.